This T cell receptor (beta chain) emerged from a study of identical twins. Remarks on this clonotype: Antigen specificity is unknown.

V dropped 7 bases and J dropped 0 bases, with 14 bases sitting between them. The CDR3 totals 14 residues. Germline V gives CDR1 SGHRS, CDR2 YFSETQ. General study results and limits: Twins' surplus sharing was weaker for beta out-of-frame sequences.

TCRdb reanalysed the 5' RACE reads using MiXCR and keeps one entry per CDR3 protein. Among 650,000 to 750,000 distinct CDR3 sequences listed, 21% were seen once. This sample was also put to use in a study of T cells expressing NK-cell markers.

This TCR was recovered from a woman aged 18-30 years in good health. The gene calls are TRBV5-1 and TRBJ2-7, with D tentatively TRBD2 (6 bases). The sequencing input was PBMCs. The chain's CDR3 is CASRDSRSSYEQYF. The CDR3 DNA reads as TGCGCCAGCCGGGACTCCAGAAGCTCCTACGAGCAGTACTTC.